Shown below are 27 T cell receptor beta chains from a single sample sequenced in a study of T cells in Graves' hyperthyroidism and ophthalmopathy (dated by TCRdb to about 2019). Receptor amplification or capture employed multiplex PCR. TCRdb records Illumina HiSeq 2000 as the sequencer. Amplification of TCR beta CDR3 regions was carried out from RNA transcripts. A first-round RT-PCR of the TCR CDR3 used the HTBI primer set with the Qiagen OneStep RT-PCR kit. TCRdb passed the public sequencing reads through fastp at Q25 and MiXCR, retaining productive beta sequences. Each entry merges the rows of one CDR3 protein and shows their most common DNA and genes. The sample data list approximately 400,000 distinct CDR3 sequences, and approximately 14% of these were observed just once. Together, the top ten hold approximately 8% of the sample. Source material: blood. The receptors stem from a young woman with Graves' hyperthyroidism.

Many counts were recorded for this clonotype. The rearrangement uses TRBV12-3 or TRBV12-4 and TRBJ2-7, with D perhaps matching TRBD1 (6 bases). This CDR3 contains 12 residues. With 2 bases removed from V and 5 bases from J, the gap between germline ends came to 7 bases. CDR3 DNA sequence: TGTGCCAGCAGTTTAAGGGGGAACGAGCAGTACTTC. Its protein product is CASSLRGNEQYF.

This clonotype was observed many times. The CDR3 here is CASSPIPGTRLYNEQFF. CDR3 nucleotides: TGCGCCAGCAGCCCCATTCCTGGGACTAGGCTCTACAATGAGCAGTTCTTC. The rearrangement joins TRBV5-1 to TRBJ2-1; TRBD2 matches at 8 bases. J gave up 3 bases and V 4 bases, and 12 bases lay outside the gene matches. The CDR3 is 17 residues long. Germline V CDR1 and CDR2: SGHRS, YFSETQ.

With regard to this clonotype: A read error is possible here, since a much larger clone lies one base away. V usage is TRBV4-1 and J usage is TRBJ1-2; 8 nucleotides match TRBD1. Germline CDR1 and CDR2: MGHRA and YSYEKL. The CDR3 covers 14 residues. The ends lost 2 bases at V and 7 bases at J; junction bases unmatched: 6. CDR3 DNA sequence: TGCGCCAGCAGCCAACCGACAGGGGAAGGTGGCTACACCTTC. Its translation is CASSQPTGEGGYTF.

A few counts support this clonotype. V usage is TRBV9 and J usage is TRBJ2-3; unclear D gene. V lost 1 base, J lost 2 bases, and 17 bases lay in between. Germline V gene sequence: CDR1 SGDLS, CDR2 YYNGEE. This CDR3 is 17 amino acids long. The CDR3 region is CASSVTLDTSDTDTQYF. The CDR3 DNA sequence: TGTGCCAGCAGCGTAACCCTTGACACATCAGACACAGATACGCAGTATTTT.

The chain recombines TRBV10-3 with TRBJ1-1, with 11 bases identical to TRBD1. Germline V gene lookup returns CDR1 ENHRY and CDR2 SYGVKD. The CDR3 has 13 amino acids. V was pared by 9 bases and J by 2 bases, with 2 bases of the junction left unmatched. In nucleotides, the CDR3 is TGTGCCATAGGACAGGGGGCTAACACTGAAGCTTTCTTT. Translated, it gives CAIGQGANTEAFF.

This clonotype showed up many times. This rearrangement joins TRBV12-5 to TRBJ2-3, with a weak D call TRBD2 (5 bases). The CDR3 consists of 12 residues. V lost 7 bases and J 6 bases, leaving 11 bases between the germline ends. Germline V gene sequence: CDR1 LGHNT, CDR2 FRNRAP. The CDR3 DNA reads as TGTGCTAGTGCCGGGAACCGGGATACGCAGTATTTT. It encodes CASAGNRDTQYF.

This clonotype occurred many times. This chain joins TRBV18 and TRBJ2-1; the match to TRBD2 covers 7 bases. Germline V gene lookup returns CDR1 KGHSH and CDR2 LQKENI. This CDR3 has 15 residues. V trimming: 5 bases; J trimming: 4 bases; junction bases outside the gene matches: 8. The CDR3 protein is CASSVLAALYNEQFF. In DNA form, the CDR3 reads TGTGCCAGCTCAGTCCTAGCGGCCTTATACAATGAGCAGTTCTTC.

This clonotype was counted many times. The chain carries TRBV10-3 and TRBJ2-3; 7 bases align to TRBD1. This CDR3 region has 14 residues. Germline V gene lookup returns CDR1 ENHRY and CDR2 SYGVKD. The trim removed 6 bases at V and 0 bases at J, leaving 3 bases unmatched. The chain's CDR3 is CAIRGQYSTDTQYF. In DNA, the CDR3 is TGTGCCATCAGGGGACAGTATAGCACAGATACGCAGTATTTT.

This clonotype occurred many times. The rearrangement links TRBV3-1 to TRBJ2-5; D gene uncertain. The CDR3 totals 14 residues. The V gene's germline CDR1 is LGHDT and CDR2 YNNKEL (reference sequence). The V and J ends lost 4 bases and 7 bases respectively, with 16 bases between them. This CDR3 reads CASSPRLPPGTQYF. The CDR3 coding sequence is TGTGCCAGCAGCCCGCGGTTGCCGCCGGGGACCCAGTACTTC.

This clonotype was counted many times. This chain joins TRBV27 and TRBJ2-7, with D possibly matching TRBD1 (6 bases). V was pared by 6 bases and J by 6 bases, with 15 bases between. Germline V lookup: CDR1 MNHEY, CDR2 SMNVEV (reference sequence). The CDR3 has 13 residues. In DNA, the CDR3 is TGTGCCAGCAGGGGAACAGGGTGGAGCGAGCAGTACTTC. This gives the protein CASRGTGWSEQYF.

This clonotype was picked up many times. The rearrangement uses TRBV5-1 and TRBJ1-2; possibly TRBD1 for D (6 bases). The CDR3 totals 14 residues. The V gene's germline CDR1 is SGHRS and CDR2 YFSETQ. V was clipped by 0 bases and J by 5 bases, with 11 bases between them. The CDR3 reads CASSLGQEIYGYTF. In nucleotides, the CDR3 is TGCGCCAGCAGCTTGGGACAGGAGATTTATGGCTACACCTTC.

This clonotype was counted at least ten times. The V and J genes are TRBV4-1 and TRBJ2-7; D gene ambiguous. This CDR3 comprises 15 residues. V dropped 1 base and J dropped 2 bases, with 12 bases sitting between them. Germline V lookup: CDR1 MGHRA, CDR2 YSYEKL. Written as DNA, the CDR3 is TGCGCCAGCAGCCAAGGCCCGCACACGACCTACGAGCAGTACTTC. Its protein product is CASSQGPHTTYEQYF.

This clonotype was recorded at least ten times. The V and J genes are TRBV20-1 and TRBJ1-2; D not certain. Germline V gene data show CDR1 as DFQATT and CDR2 as SNEGSKA (reference sequence). The CDR3 covers 12 residues. V lost 5 bases to trimming and J lost 2 bases, with 9 bases between them. The CDR3 DNA sequence: TGCAGTGCTCGAGGCCCCAACTATGGCTACACCTTC. Residues: CSARGPNYGYTF.

In its sample, this clonotype was seen many times. This rearrangement joins TRBV19 to TRBJ2-2; maybe TRBD2 (6 bases). This CDR3 is 17 amino acids long. The V end was cut by 7 bases, the J end by 4 bases, with 22 bases between. Germline loops: CDR1 LNHDA, CDR2 SQIVND (reference sequence). The CDR3 coding sequence is TGTGCCAGTACCCCCCGGGCGGGAAGGGCGGGCACCGGGGAGCTGTTTTTT. Amino acids: CASTPRAGRAGTGELFF.

For the CDR3, the DNA is TGCAGCGTTGACGTAGGAAACACCATATATTTT. Protein product: CSVDVGNTIYF. V gene TRBV29-1 combines with J gene TRBJ1-3; D is unclear. Trimming cost V 3 bases and J 4 bases, with 4 bases left between them. CDR1 is SQVTM and CDR2 is ANQGSEA in the germline V gene. CDR3 size: 11 residues.

This clonotype showed up just a few times. The CDR3 DNA follows: TGCGCCAGCAGCTACCCGGGGGGAGCAGTAGATACGCAGTATTTT. Translation: CASSYPGGAVDTQYF. The chain recombines TRBV4-1 with TRBJ2-3; TRBD2 agrees at 7 bases. The CDR3 sequence is 15 residues long. V shed 5 bases, J shed 5 bases, and the junction held 10 bases outside the gene matches. Germline CDR1 MGHRA, CDR2 YSYEKL.

This clonotype was counted ten times or more. A read error may produce the germline difference seen at one junction end. The chain combines TRBV7-7 with TRBJ2-3; maybe TRBD1 (7 bases). The CDR3 loop spans 15 amino acids. The V gene's germline CDR1 is SSHAT and CDR2 FNYEAQ (reference sequence). Here the CDR3 DNA reads TGTGCTAGCAGCCGGACAGGCGGGGACACAGATACGCAGTATTTT. The encoded protein is CASSRTGGDTDTQYF.

This clonotype was detected ten times or more. CDR3 sequence: CASSYSSRQSTDTQYF. CDR3 DNA: TGTGCCAGCAGTTACTCGTCACGGCAGAGCACAGATACGCAGTATTTT. The rearrangement uses TRBV6-5 and TRBJ2-3; unclear D gene. The germline V gene has CDR1 MNHEY and CDR2 SVGAGI. This CDR3 is 16 amino acids long. V was clipped by 0 bases and J by 0 bases, with 10 bases between them.

V is TRBV9 and J is TRBJ2-6, with 9 nucleotides matching TRBD1. J gave up 2 bases and V 2 bases, and 8 bases lay outside the gene matches. The CDR3 totals 18 residues. Germline V CDR1 and CDR2: SGDLS, YYNGEE. CDR3 in amino acids: CASSVPDRGKTGANVLTF. The DNA for the CDR3 is TGTGCCAGCAGCGTCCCGGACAGGGGAAAGACTGGGGCCAACGTCCTGACTTTC.

CDR3: CASSLVGTGEVIGKEQFF. The CDR3 nucleotides read TGTGCCAGCAGCTTGGTCGGGACAGGGGAGGTCATAGGCAAGGAGCAGTTCTTC. V and J are TRBV5-5 and TRBJ2-1; 10 bases map to TRBD1. V was clipped by 0 bases and J by 10 bases; unmatched bases: 16. Per the germline V gene, CDR1 is SGHKS and CDR2 is YYEKEE (reference sequence). CDR3 length: 18 amino acids.

This clonotype has a count of ten or more. This chain uses TRBV20-1 with TRBJ2-7, with 8 bases that match TRBD1. In germline, CDR1 is DFQATT, CDR2 SNEGSKA (reference sequence). The length of the CDR3 is 17 residues. V trimming: 3 bases; J trimming: 0 bases; junction bases outside the gene matches: 13. CDR3 nucleotide sequence: TGCAGTGCTAGTGGCAGGGGGCACTCATTGAGCTCCTACGAGCAGTACTTC. Translated: CSASGRGHSLSSYEQYF.

The sample holds many counts of this clonotype. This chain uses TRBV9 with TRBJ2-6; D is unresolved. Germline-derived CDR1 and CDR2 are SGDLS and YYNGEE. The CDR3 totals 15 residues. V was trimmed by 0 bases and J by 0 bases, leaving 4 bases between them. The CDR3 loop reads CASSVDSSGANVLTF. CDR3 in DNA: TGTGCCAGCAGCGTAGACAGCTCTGGGGCCAACGTCCTGACTTTC.

This clonotype was seen ten or more times. V usage is TRBV6-2 or TRBV6-3 and J usage is TRBJ2-7; 10 nucleotides line up with TRBD2. This CDR3 has 13 amino acids. Trimming at V came to 8 bases and at J to 4 bases, leaving 5 bases not matched to a gene. CDR1 is MNHEY and CDR2 is SVGEGT in the germline V gene. The CDR3 bases are TGTGCCAGCCGAGCGGGAGGGGGGTACGAGCAGTACTTC. It specifies CASRAGGGYEQYF.

Notes on this clonotype: This may be a read error, as it is one base from a much larger clone. The chain combines TRBV20-1 with TRBJ1-4, with no clear D. Germline loops: CDR1 DFQATT, CDR2 SNEGSKA (reference sequence). The CDR3 is 11 residues long. The CDR3 reads CGATINEKLFF. The CDR3 DNA is TGCGGTGCCACTATTAATGAAAAACTGTTTTTT.

This clonotype was observed many times. J is TRBJ2-1 and V is TRBV27; unclear D gene. V shed 4 bases and J shed 6 bases, with 13 bases lying between them. Germline values: CDR1 MNHEY, CDR2 SMNVEV (reference sequence). The CDR3 extends over 14 amino acids. CDR3 amino acids: CASSWGFSPNEQFF. The DNA for the CDR3 is TGTGCCAGCAGTTGGGGTTTTAGCCCCAATGAGCAGTTCTTC.

The chain recombines TRBV6-1 with TRBJ2-7; no definite D call. The CDR3 has 13 amino acids. Germline-derived CDR1 and CDR2 are MNHNS and SASEGT. Trimming took off 6 bases at V and 5 bases at J, with 14 bases between the two ends. The DNA of the CDR3 is TGTGCCAGCAGGATACAAGCCGCCCACGAGCAGTACTTC. Residues: CASRIQAAHEQYF.

This clonotype appeared a single time. The V call is TRBV5-5, the J call TRBJ1-5, with TRBD1 identical over 11 bases. The CDR3 totals 16 residues. V trimming: 7 bases; J trimming: 3 bases; junction bases outside the gene matches: 9. The germline CDR1 and CDR2 sequences are SGHKS and YYEKEE (reference sequence). The CDR3 DNA follows: TGTGCCAGCGGCCGTGGACAGGGGGCCTTCAATCAGCCCCAGCATTTT. Translated, it gives CASGRGQGAFNQPQHF.